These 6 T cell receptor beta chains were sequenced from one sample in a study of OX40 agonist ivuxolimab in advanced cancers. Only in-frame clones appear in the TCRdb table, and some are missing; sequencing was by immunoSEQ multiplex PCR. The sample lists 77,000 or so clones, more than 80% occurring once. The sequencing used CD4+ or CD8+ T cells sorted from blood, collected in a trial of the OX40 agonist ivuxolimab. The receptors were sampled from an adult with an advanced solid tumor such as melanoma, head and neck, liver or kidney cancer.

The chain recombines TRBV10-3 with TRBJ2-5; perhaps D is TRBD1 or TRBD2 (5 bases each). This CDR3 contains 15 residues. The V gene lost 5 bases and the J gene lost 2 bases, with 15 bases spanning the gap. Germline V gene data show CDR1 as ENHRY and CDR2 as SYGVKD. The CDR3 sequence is CAISPGATEQETQYF. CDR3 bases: TGTGCCATCAGTCCCGGGGCCACAGAACAAGAGACCCAGTACTTC.

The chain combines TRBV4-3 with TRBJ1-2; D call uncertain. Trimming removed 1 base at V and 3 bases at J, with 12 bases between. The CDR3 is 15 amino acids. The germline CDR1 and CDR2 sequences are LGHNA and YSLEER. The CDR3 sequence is CASSQARQDYYGYTF. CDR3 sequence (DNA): TGCGCCAGCAGCCAAGCGAGGCAGGACTACTATGGCTACACCTTC.

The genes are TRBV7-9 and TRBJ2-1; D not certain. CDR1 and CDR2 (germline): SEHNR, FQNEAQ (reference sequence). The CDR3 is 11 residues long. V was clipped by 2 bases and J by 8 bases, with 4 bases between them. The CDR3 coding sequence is TGTGCCAGCAGCTTATTTGATGAGCAGTTCTTC. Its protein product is CASSLFDEQFF.

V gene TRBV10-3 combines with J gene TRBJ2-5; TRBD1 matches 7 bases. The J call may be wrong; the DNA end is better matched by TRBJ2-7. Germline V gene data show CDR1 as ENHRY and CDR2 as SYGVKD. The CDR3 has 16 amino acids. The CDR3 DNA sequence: TGTGCCATCAAGGGCCTAGGACAGGACCCTAAGGACGAGCAGTACTTC. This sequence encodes CAIKGLGQDPKDEQYF.

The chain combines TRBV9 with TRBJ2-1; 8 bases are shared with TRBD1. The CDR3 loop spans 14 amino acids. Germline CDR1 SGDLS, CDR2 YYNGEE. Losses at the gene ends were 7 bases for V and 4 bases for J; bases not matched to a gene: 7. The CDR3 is CASGPGTGYNEQFF. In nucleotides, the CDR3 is TGTGCCAGCGGCCCCGGGACAGGTTACAATGAGCAGTTCTTC.

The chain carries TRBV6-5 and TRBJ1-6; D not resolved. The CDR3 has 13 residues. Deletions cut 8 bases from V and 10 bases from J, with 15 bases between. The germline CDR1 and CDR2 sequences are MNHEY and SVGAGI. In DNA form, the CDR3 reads TGTGCCAGCTCGTCGGGTAATCACTCACCCCTCCACTTT. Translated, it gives CASSSGNHSPLHF.